The next 9 T cell receptor beta chains were all read from a single sample in a study of blood T cell repertoires in COVID-19 (dated by TCRdb to 2020 to 2021). The protocol used for the library was the immunoSEQ multiplex PCR assay. TCRdb provides this immuneACCESS table in a form limited to in-frame rearrangements. Some clones are lacking; in checked studies, under half of them reflect an unresolved V gene, and why the rest are absent is not known. The sample includes approximately 80,000 clones, with over 70% observed a single time. Approximately 5.7% of the sample goes to the ten largest clones. Input material: peripheral blood. The receptors originated from a man in his fifties or sixties with active or convalescent COVID-19.

The chain carries TRBV6-5 and TRBJ2-5, with 9 bases identical to TRBD2. V lost 8 bases and J lost 4; bases outside the gene matches: 8. Germline V gene sequence: CDR1 MNHEY, CDR2 SVGAGI. The CDR3 contains 14 residues. The CDR3 region is CASAGRGGRETQYF. The DNA for the CDR3 is TGTGCCAGCGCTGGGCGGGGGGGAAGAGAGACCCAGTACTTC.

The chain carries TRBV6-5 and TRBJ1-2; a possible D gene is TRBD1 (6 bases). V was cut by 5 bases and J by 4 bases, with 14 bases left in between. From germline, CDR1 is MNHEY and CDR2 SVGAGI. The CDR3 loop spans 14 amino acids. The CDR3 DNA is TGTGCCAGCAGTACAATGACAGGCCCCTATGGCTACACCTTC. Translation: CASSTMTGPYGYTF.

This clone appeared a single time. This chain uses TRBV15 with TRBJ2-7; D may be TRBD1 (5 bases). Trimming removed 4 bases from V and 4 bases from J, with 14 bases in between. Germline CDR1 LNHNV, CDR2 YYDKDF (reference sequence). The CDR3 has 14 amino acids. CDR3 residues: CATSTDSRRYEQYF. The DNA for the CDR3 is TGTGCCACCAGCACCGACAGCCGAAGGTACGAGCAGTACTTC.

The chain links TRBV7-9 to TRBJ1-1, with D maybe TRBD1 (6 bases). The V end was cut by 7 bases, the J end by 0 bases, with 15 bases between. Germline V gene data show CDR1 as SEHNR and CDR2 as FQNEAQ (reference sequence). This CDR3 is 15 amino acids long. In nucleotides, the CDR3 is TGTGCCAGCACCCCGGGGGGCGGCCTGAACACTGAAGCTTTCTTT. It specifies CASTPGGGLNTEAFF.

The gene calls are TRBV19 and TRBJ1-5; 11 bases align to TRBD1. The CDR3 has 17 amino acids. The J segment lost 7 bases and the V segment lost 3 bases, leaving 11 bases of the junction unmatched. Germline V gene lookup returns CDR1 LNHDA and CDR2 SQIVND (reference sequence). CDR3 coding DNA: TGTGCCAGTAGTATGGGGGCCGGGACAGGGGGGAGGCAGCCCCAGCATTTT. Translation: CASSMGAGTGGRQPQHF.

The rearrangement links TRBV7-2 to TRBJ2-5; a weak D match, TRBD2 (5 bases). The ends were cut back, 5 bases at V and 5 bases at J, with 15 bases in the middle. This CDR3 is built from 14 residues. Germline V lookup: CDR1 SGHTA, CDR2 FQGNSA. The CDR3, as DNA: TGTGCCAGCAGCCCCGGACTGATGTCGGAGACCCAGTACTTC. Translating gives CASSPGLMSETQYF.

The chain uses TRBV11-2 and TRBJ2-2; D call uncertain. The CDR3 runs to 15 residues. CDR1 and CDR2 from the germline V gene are SGHAT and FQNNGV. V was shortened by 2 bases and J by 1 base, with 8 bases between the two germline ends. CDR3 loop: CASSLMAGNTGELFF. CDR3 nucleotides: TGTGCCAGCAGCTTAATGGCAGGGAACACCGGGGAGCTGTTTTTT.

This rearrangement joins TRBV14 to TRBJ1-6; a possible D gene is TRBD1 (6 bases). Germline V CDR1 and CDR2: SGHDN, FVKESK. Trimming removed 3 bases from V and 5 bases from J, with 14 bases in between. This CDR3 has 16 amino acids. The CDR3 sequence is CASSQLRTVNNSPLHF. The CDR3 region has the DNA TGTGCCAGCAGCCAGCTGAGGACAGTTAATAATTCACCCCTCCACTTT.

The chain links TRBV2 to TRBJ1-6; D is possibly TRBD1 (6 bases). CDR3 size: 18 residues. Trimming removed 0 bases from V and 4 bases from J, with 16 bases in between. Per germline, CDR1 SNHLY and CDR2 FYNNEI. Here the CDR3 reads CASSEAPQTGVYNSPLHF. DNA for the CDR3: TGTGCCAGCAGTGAAGCGCCTCAGACAGGCGTATATAATTCACCCCTCCACTTT.